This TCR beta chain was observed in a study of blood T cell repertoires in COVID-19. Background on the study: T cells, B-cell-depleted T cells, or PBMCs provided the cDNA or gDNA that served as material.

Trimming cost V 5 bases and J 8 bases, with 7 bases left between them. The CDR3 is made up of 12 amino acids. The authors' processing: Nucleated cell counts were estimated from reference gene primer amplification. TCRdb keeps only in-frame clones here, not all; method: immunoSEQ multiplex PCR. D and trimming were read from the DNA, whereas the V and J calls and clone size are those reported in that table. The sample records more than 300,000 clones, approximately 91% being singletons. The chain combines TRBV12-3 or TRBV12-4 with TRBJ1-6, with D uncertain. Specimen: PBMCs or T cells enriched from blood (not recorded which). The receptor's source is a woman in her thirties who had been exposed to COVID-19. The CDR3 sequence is CASSRTDSPLHF. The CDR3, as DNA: TGTGCCAGCAGTCGTACTGATTCACCCCTCCACTTT.